Below, 24 T cell receptor beta chains from the same sample are listed, as sequenced in a study of blood T cells in healthy people across ages. PCR was performed a second time for about 7 to 11 cycles using a sample-barcoded 5' primer and a J-beta primer mix. Via MiXCR, TCRdb re-called the 5' RACE reads, giving one row per CDR3 protein. The table has about 1.5 million distinct CDR3 sequences, around 42% seen once. Sequencing was performed on blood. These receptor sequences come from a woman aged 18-29 years in good health.

This rearrangement joins TRBV27 to TRBJ1-1; TRBD1 matches at 7 bases. The germline V gene encodes CDR1 MNHEY and CDR2 SMNVEV (reference sequence). V gave up 6 bases and J gave up 11 bases; unmatched junction bases: 9. The CDR3 consists of 12 residues. The CDR3: CASSKRQGDAFF. CDR3 sequence (DNA): TGTGCCAGCAGCAAAAGACAGGGTGACGCTTTCTTT.

Remarks on this clonotype: Since a much larger clone is just one base distant, this may be a read error. The J gene is TRBJ2-3, the V gene TRBV29-1; 8 bases are a match to TRBD1. From germline, CDR1 is SQVTM and CDR2 ANQGSEA. This CDR3 is 13 amino acids long. The chain's CDR3 is CSVEAGGSDMQYF. The CDR3 DNA is TGCAGCGTTGAGGCAGGGGGCTCAGATATGCAGTATTTT.

J is TRBJ2-4 and V is TRBV4-1; D is perhaps TRBD1 (6 bases). Trimming pared 5 bases from V and 1 base from J, leaving 15 bases between. Germline assignment: CDR1 MGHRA and CDR2 YSYEKL. The CDR3 has 16 residues. The CDR3 sequence is CASSGGPELAKNIQYF. The CDR3 nucleotides are TGCGCCAGCAGCGGGGGCCCGGAGTTGGCCAAAAACATTCAGTACTTC.

This rearrangement joins TRBV20-1 to TRBJ2-7, with a weak D call TRBD1 (6 bases). Looked up from germline, CDR1 is DFQATT and CDR2 is SNEGSKA (reference sequence). The CDR3 consists of 14 residues. Deletions cut 5 bases from V and 0 bases from J, with 14 bases between. For the CDR3, the DNA is TGCAGTGCTCCCTCAACAGGGACCTCCTACGAGCAGTACTTC. Translating it yields CSAPSTGTSYEQYF.

The CDR3 nucleotides read TGTGCCAGCAGTACGTCAGCGGGGGGGCTTGCCGAGCAGTACTTC. Translated: CASSTSAGGLAEQYF. V is TRBV6-2 or TRBV6-3 and J is TRBJ2-5; 10 bases align to TRBD2. The J call may be mistaken, given a closer DNA end match to TRBJ2-7. This CDR3 region has 15 residues. The germline V gene encodes CDR1 MNHEY and CDR2 SVGEGT.

V and J are TRBV6-1 and TRBJ2-5, with D maybe TRBD2 (5 bases). The J call may be in error: the DNA end matches TRBJ2-7 better. Germline-derived CDR1 and CDR2 are MNHNS and SASEGT. The CDR3 has 14 amino acids. The CDR3 DNA reads TGTGCCAGCACCAGGTCCCACGGCGGGTACGAGCAGTACTTC. Protein sequence: CASTRSHGGYEQYF.

The J gene is TRBJ1-2, the V gene TRBV29-1, with D perhaps matching TRBD1 (5 bases). The V and J ends lost 3 bases and 5 bases respectively, with 16 bases between them. The CDR3 is 14 residues long. The V gene's germline CDR1 is SQVTM and CDR2 ANQGSEA. This CDR3 is CSVEAGSTLYGYTF. The CDR3 region has the DNA TGCAGCGTTGAGGCAGGGTCGACGCTATATGGCTACACCTTC.

This chain uses TRBV11-2 with TRBJ2-5, with D possibly matching TRBD2 (6 bases). CDR1 is SGHAT and CDR2 is FQNNGV in the germline V gene. V was clipped by 6 bases and J by 11 bases, with 25 bases between them. This CDR3 region has 15 residues. The CDR3 DNA is TGTGCCAGCAGACACCTAGCGACCACCGTCAATGAGCAGTACTTC. Its protein product is CASRHLATTVNEQYF. The full variable domain, in which reference TRBV11-2 and TRBJ2-5 provide the parts outside the CDR3, is EAGVAQSPRYKIIEKRQSVAFWCNPISGHATLYWYQQILGQGPKLLIQFQNNGVVDDSQLPKDRFSAERLKGVDSTLKIQPAKLEDSAVYLCASRHLATTVNEQYFGPGTRLLVL.

The chain employs TRBV7-3 and TRBJ2-7; 8 bases fit TRBD1. V shed 3 bases and J 2 bases; nucleotides not matched to a gene: 3. The length of the CDR3 is 14 residues. CDR1 and CDR2 (germline): SGHTA, FQGTGA. In DNA form, the CDR3 reads TGTGCCAGCAGCTTTGGGGGACAGGCCTACGAGCAGTACTTC. Encoded protein: CASSFGGQAYEQYF.

The chain links TRBV6-5 to TRBJ1-4, with D uncertain. CDR1 and CDR2 (germline): MNHEY, SVGAGI. The V and J ends lost 0 bases and 4 bases respectively, with 9 bases between them. The CDR3 extends over 15 amino acids. The CDR3 sequence is CASSYSRTFNEKLFF. Here the CDR3 DNA reads TGTGCCAGCAGTTACTCCCGGACTTTTAATGAAAAACTGTTTTTT.

This clonotype was recorded many times. A read error may produce the germline difference seen at one junction end. The chain is built from TRBV10-3 and TRBJ2-1; TRBD2 matches at 10 bases. This CDR3 is 15 amino acids long. Germline V gene sequence: CDR1 ENHRY, CDR2 SYGVKD. In DNA form, the CDR3 reads TGTGCCACTACCGAACTAGCGGGATCCTCCAATGAGCAGTTCTTC. It codes for CATTELAGSSNEQFF.

The V and J genes are TRBV27 and TRBJ2-4; D is unclear. The DNA end is a closer match to TRBJ2-5, so the J assignment may be wrong. This CDR3 has 13 residues. Germline V gene sequence: CDR1 MNHEY, CDR2 SMNVEV (reference sequence). The CDR3 loop reads CASSAASRETQYF. CDR3 sequence (DNA): TGTGCCAGCAGTGCGGCTTCTCGGGAGACCCAGTACTTC.

This clonotype was found a few times. The chain is built from TRBV12-3 or TRBV12-4 and TRBJ1-1, with a tentative D call TRBD1 (5 bases). The ends were cut back, 1 base at V and 10 bases at J, with 10 bases in the middle. The CDR3 is made up of 12 amino acids. Here the CDR3 reads CASSLGRVAAFF. CDR3 sequence (DNA): TGTGCCAGCAGTTTAGGCAGGGTGGCAGCTTTCTTT.

The chain joins TRBV12-3 or TRBV12-4 to TRBJ1-3; D is unresolved. The V end lost 7 bases, the J end lost 0 bases, and 10 bases lay between the germline ends. The CDR3 runs to 14 residues. The CDR3 here is CASTPTSSGNTIYF. The CDR3 bases are TGTGCCAGCACCCCCACAAGCTCTGGAAACACCATATATTTT.

The chain carries TRBV2 and TRBJ2-3; tentatively, D is TRBD1 (6 bases). V gave up 0 bases and J gave up 3 bases, with 13 bases separating them. The CDR3 extends over 16 amino acids. Germline V gene lookup returns CDR1 SNHLY and CDR2 FYNNEI. The chain's CDR3 is CASSEAWVGGTDTQYF. In DNA, the CDR3 is TGTGCCAGCAGTGAAGCTTGGGTAGGGGGAACAGATACGCAGTATTTT.

The chain recombines TRBV10-3 with TRBJ2-7; D gene unclear. The CDR3 has 14 residues. V was cut by 4 bases and J by 0 bases, with 10 bases left in between. CDR1 and CDR2 (germline): ENHRY, SYGVKD. Here the CDR3 DNA reads TGTGCCATCAGTGGGCAGGCCAGCTCCTACGAGCAGTACTTC. It translates to CAISGQASSYEQYF.

The gene calls are TRBV6-1 and TRBJ2-7; weak D call: TRBD2 (5 bases). Germline CDR1 and CDR2: MNHNS and SASEGT. This CDR3 contains 15 residues. V lost 5 bases and J lost 3, with 17 bases in between. CDR3 sequence reads: CASSPVGGGSYEQYF. The CDR3 DNA reads as TGTGCCAGCAGTCCGGTCGGAGGTGGAAGCTACGAGCAGTACTTC.

Only a few counts were recorded for this clonotype. The gene calls are TRBV20-1 and TRBJ2-1; 9 positions agree with TRBD2. The CDR3 is 11 amino acids. After removal of 5 bases from V and 9 bases from J, the junction contained 2 bases not matched to a gene. Looked up from germline, CDR1 is DFQATT and CDR2 is SNEGSKA (reference sequence). The CDR3 coding sequence is TGCAGTGCTGGGACTAGCAGTGAGCAGTTCTTC. This sequence encodes CSAGTSSEQFF.

The rearrangement links TRBV2 to TRBJ1-2, with TRBD1 identical over 8 bases. The J segment lost 8 bases and the V segment lost 4 bases, leaving 6 bases of the junction unmatched. CDR1 is SNHLY, CDR2 FYNNEI, per germline. This CDR3 comprises 13 residues. CDR3 nucleotide sequence: TGTGCCAGCAGTGCACAGACAGGGGTGGGCTACACCTTC. Its protein is CASSAQTGVGYTF. The full variable domain, in which reference TRBV2 and TRBJ1-2 provide the parts outside the CDR3, is EPEVTQTPSHQVTQMGQEVILRCVPISNHLYFYWYRQILGQKVEFLVSFYNNEISEKSEIFDDQFSVERPDGSNFTLKIRSTKLEDSAMYFCASSAQTGVGYTFGSGTRLTVV.

This chain connects TRBV3-1 to TRBJ2-7; 12 nucleotides agree with TRBD2. The J segment lost 7 bases and the V segment lost 4 bases, leaving 14 bases of the junction unmatched. Germline-derived CDR1 and CDR2 are LGHDT and YNNKEL (reference sequence). This CDR3 has 17 residues. The chain's CDR3 is CASSLQKGLAGRNEQYF. The DNA of the CDR3 is TGTGCCAGCAGCCTCCAAAAAGGACTAGCGGGGAGGAATGAGCAGTACTTC.

This chain joins TRBV5-1 and TRBJ2-7, with TRBD2 as a possible D gene (5 bases). Per germline, CDR1 SGHRS and CDR2 YFSETQ. The CDR3 spans 19 residues. Trimming took off 1 base at V and 5 bases at J, with 28 bases between the two ends. CDR3 nucleotides: TGCGCCAGCAGCTTGCGCGTTATACCTGGGGAGCCCTCCCGCGACGAGCAGTACTTC. It yields the protein CASSLRVIPGEPSRDEQYF.

V and J are TRBV6-5 and TRBJ2-3, with a weak D call TRBD2 (6 bases). The V gene's germline CDR1 is MNHEY and CDR2 SVGAGI. The V gene lost 6 bases and the J gene lost 4 bases, with 20 bases spanning the gap. The CDR3 loop spans 16 amino acids. CDR3 loop: CASSVTWGVGADTQYF. The CDR3 bases are TGTGCCAGCAGCGTTACCTGGGGGGTTGGGGCAGATACGCAGTATTTT.

The chain recombines TRBV7-9 with TRBJ2-2; D gene ambiguous. Germline V gene lookup returns CDR1 SEHNR and CDR2 FQNEAQ (reference sequence). The CDR3 extends over 13 amino acids. V was cut by 6 bases and J by 0 bases, with 5 bases left in between. The CDR3 DNA reads TGTGCCAGCAGGATCGCGAACACCGGGGAGCTGTTTTTT. Protein sequence: CASRIANTGELFF.

CDR3 coding DNA: TGTGCCATTTCCCACTACCACACTGAAGCTTTCTTT. This translates into CAISHYHTEAFF. V is TRBV6-5 and J is TRBJ1-1; D is unresolved. Trimming stripped 10 bases from V and 3 bases from J, with 12 bases between. The length of the CDR3 is 12 residues. CDR1 and CDR2 from the germline V gene are MNHEY and SVGAGI.